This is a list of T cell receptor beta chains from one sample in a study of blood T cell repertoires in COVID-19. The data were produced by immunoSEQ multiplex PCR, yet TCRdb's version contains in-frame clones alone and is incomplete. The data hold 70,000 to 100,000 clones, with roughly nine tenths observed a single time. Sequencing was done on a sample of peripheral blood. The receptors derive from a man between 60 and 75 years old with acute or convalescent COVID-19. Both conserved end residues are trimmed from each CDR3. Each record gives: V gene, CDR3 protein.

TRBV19,ASSSRGDTNEKLF
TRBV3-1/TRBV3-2,ASSQGLAGRTDTQY
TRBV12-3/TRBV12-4,ASSSGSGGELF
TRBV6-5,ASMRTGAYEQY
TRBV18,ASSHNRDRSNEQY
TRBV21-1,ASSKGSGTNPCTDTLY
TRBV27,ASNLAGGSYNEQF
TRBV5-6,ASSTGLAKNIQY
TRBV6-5,ASSSRTGTSNQPQH
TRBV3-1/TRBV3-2,ASSQGGRNTIY
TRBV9,ASSDGSTDTQY
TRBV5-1,ASSLPGTNEQF
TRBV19,ASSIRTLLGETQY